These 24 T cell receptor beta chains came from one sample sequenced in a study of cytomegalovirus exposure and HLA in healthy donors. Primers included in the PCR were 60 Vbeta and 13 Jbeta primers. TCRdb keeps only in-frame clones here, not all; method: immunoSEQ multiplex PCR. The table has about 140,000 clones, around 73% seen once. The sequenced material came from PBMCs. The origin of the receptors is a female donor in good health and CMV-seronegative.

This chain uses TRBV18 with TRBJ1-1; 10 bases match TRBD1. J was trimmed by 4 bases and V by 2 bases; bases with no gene match: 10. Germline V lookup: CDR1 KGHSH, CDR2 LQKENI. There are 17 residues in the CDR3. The CDR3 bases are TGTGCCAGCTCACCAATCGCGACAGGGGGCTCGGGCACTGAAGCTTTCTTT. This translates into CASSPIATGGSGTEAFF.

This clone has only a few counts. V gene TRBV9 combines with J gene TRBJ1-5; D remains ambiguous. Between the trimmed V and J ends, which lost 0 bases and 4 bases, there was a span of 5 bases. The CDR3 has 13 residues. Germline CDR1 SGDLS, CDR2 YYNGEE. CDR3 in DNA: TGTGCCAGCAGCGTAGCTGAGAATCAGCCCCAGCATTTT. Its translation: CASSVAENQPQHF.

The chain links TRBV6-6 to TRBJ1-1; 7 bases line up with TRBD1. The CDR3 has 14 amino acids. V shed 6 bases and J 1 base; nucleotides not matched to a gene: 5. Germline V CDR1 and CDR2: MNHNY, SVGAGI (reference sequence). The CDR3: CASSTGTENTEAFF. For the CDR3, the DNA is TGTGCCAGCAGCACCGGGACAGAGAACACTGAAGCTTTCTTT.

This clone occurred a few times. The J gene is TRBJ1-4, the V gene TRBV5-1, with TRBD1 matching over 9 bases. Per germline, CDR1 SGHRS and CDR2 YFSETQ. V dropped 2 bases and J dropped 12; count of bases not matched to a gene: 5. CDR3 size: 13 residues. The DNA for the CDR3 is TGCGCCAGCAGCTTTGGCCGGGACAGGGAACTGTTTTTT. This translates into CASSFGRDRELFF.

V usage is TRBV7-2 and J usage is TRBJ1-2; TRBD1 agrees at 9 bases. V was pared by 5 bases and J by 4 bases, with 2 bases of the junction left unmatched. Germline CDR1 and CDR2: SGHTA and FQGNSA. The CDR3 length is 13 residues. The CDR3 DNA reads TGTGCCAGCAGCCCGGGACAGGGCTATGGCTACACCTTC. Protein sequence: CASSPGQGYGYTF.

This clone was picked up one time. The CDR3 loop is CASTERTGLDAFF. In DNA, the CDR3 is TGTGCCAGCACCGAAAGGACAGGGCTCGACGCTTTCTTT. The chain uses TRBV28 and TRBJ1-1, with 8 bases lining up with TRBD1. The germline CDR1 and CDR2 sequences are MDHEN and SYDVKM. The junction had 12 bases not matched to a gene; V was cut back by 7 bases and J by 11 bases. The CDR3 totals 13 residues.

Only a few counts were recorded for this clone. The chain combines TRBV27 with TRBJ2-7, with TRBD1 identical over 8 bases. This CDR3 contains 15 residues. V dropped 5 bases and J dropped 0; count of bases not matched to a gene: 6. Per the germline V gene, CDR1 is MNHEY and CDR2 is SMNVEV (reference sequence). For the CDR3, the DNA is TGTGCCAGCAGTGCCCGGGACAGGAGCTCCTACGAGCAGTACTTC. Its translation: CASSARDRSSYEQYF.

The chain has TRBV25-1 and TRBJ2-7; D gene uncertain. CDR1 and CDR2 from the germline V gene are MGHDK and SYGVNS. The V gene lost 2 bases and the J gene lost 2 bases, with 7 bases spanning the gap. This CDR3 is 13 amino acids long. CDR3 residues: CASSEAGAYEQYF. The CDR3 coding sequence is TGTGCCAGCAGTGAAGCCGGAGCCTACGAGCAGTACTTC.

The V and J genes are TRBV9 and TRBJ1-1; 9 positions match TRBD1. This CDR3 contains 14 residues. V was pared by 4 bases and J by 4 bases, with 5 bases of the junction left unmatched. Germline CDR1 reads SGDLS; CDR2 reads YYNGEE. The CDR3 bases are TGTGCCAGCAGCCCCAGGACAGGGGTCACTGAAGCTTTCTTT. Translated: CASSPRTGVTEAFF. Complete variable domain (other parts from reference TRBV9 and TRBJ1-1): DSGVTQTPKHLITATGQRVTLRCSPRSGDLSVYWYQQSLDQGLQFLIQYYNGEERAKGNILERFSAQQFPDLHSELNLSSLELGDSALYFCASSPRTGVTEAFFGQGTRLTVV.

V usage is TRBV10-1 and J usage is TRBJ1-1; 8 bases are a match to TRBD1. Germline assignment: CDR1 WNHNN and CDR2 SYGVQD (reference sequence). CDR3 size: 13 residues. With V trimmed by 7 bases and J by 6 bases, 7 bases remained unmatched. The CDR3 region has the DNA TGCGCCAGCACCGGGACAGGAATCTCTGAAGCTTTCTTT. It codes for CASTGTGISEAFF.

This chain uses TRBV11-3 with TRBJ2-7; 7 bases line up with TRBD2. Germline CDR1 is SGHNT and CDR2 is YENEEA. The CDR3 sequence is 14 residues long. The V segment lost 2 bases and the J segment 2 bases; nucleotides outside the gene matches: 3. CDR3 residues: CASSLTSVTYEQYF. The CDR3 DNA sequence: TGTGCCAGCAGCTTAACTAGCGTTACCTACGAGCAGTACTTC. Using reference TRBV11-3 and TRBJ2-7 for the parts outside the CDR3, the full variable domain is EAGVVQSPRYKIIEKKQPVAFWCNPISGHNTLYWYLQNLGQGPELLIRYENEEAVDDSQLPKDRFSAERLKGVDSTLKIQPAELGDSAVYLCASSLTSVTYEQYFGPGTRLTVT.

The CDR3 coding sequence is TGCGCCAGCAGTCAGCGGGGTGATACCTACGAGCAGTACTTC. This translates into CASSQRGDTYEQYF. J is TRBJ2-5 and V is TRBV5-1; TRBD2 agrees at 7 bases. The DNA matches TRBJ2-7 better at its end, which makes the J call doubtful. CDR1 is SGHRS, CDR2 YFSETQ, per germline. This CDR3 is 14 amino acids long.

This clone was detected only once. The chain employs TRBV9 and TRBJ2-7; D perhaps matches TRBD1 (5 bases). Trimming stripped 0 bases from V and 7 bases from J, with 17 bases between. This CDR3 has 15 amino acids. Germline lookup yields CDR1 SGDLS and CDR2 YYNGEE. CDR3: CASSVGRQTYGEQYF. The CDR3, as DNA: TGTGCCAGCAGCGTAGGGAGACAGACCTACGGAGAGCAGTACTTC.

J is TRBJ1-2 and V is TRBV10-1; possible D gene TRBD1, 6 bases. Trimming removed 2 bases from V and 6 bases from J, with 10 bases in between. This CDR3 has 13 residues. Germline V gene lookup returns CDR1 WNHNN and CDR2 SYGVQD (reference sequence). CDR3 loop: CASSEAGEHGYTF. Here the CDR3 DNA reads TGCGCCAGCAGTGAGGCAGGGGAACATGGCTACACCTTC.

The CDR3 loop reads CASSHSRDFSYNEQFF. The CDR3, as DNA: TGTGCCAGCAGCCATTCCCGGGACTTTTCCTACAATGAGCAGTTCTTC. The rearrangement links TRBV14 to TRBJ2-1; tentative D call: TRBD2 (6 bases). Germline CDR1 is SGHDN and CDR2 is FVKESK. V dropped 3 bases and J dropped 1 base, with 13 bases sitting between them. The CDR3 contains 16 residues.

The chain recombines TRBV10-1 with TRBJ2-1; possibly TRBD2 for D (6 bases). The CDR3 runs 17 residues. V was trimmed by 0 bases and J by 0 bases, leaving 12 bases between them. Germline CDR1 is WNHNN and CDR2 is SYGVQD (reference sequence). The CDR3 sequence is CASSESPGVLSYNEQFF. In DNA form, the CDR3 reads TGCGCCAGCAGTGAGTCTCCGGGAGTCCTCTCCTACAATGAGCAGTTCTTC.

In this sample, this clone turned up many times. This chain links TRBV6-1 with TRBJ2-2; D unresolved. V lost 0 bases and J lost 0, with 5 bases in between. Per germline, CDR1 MNHNS and CDR2 SASEGT. This CDR3 contains 15 residues. Here the CDR3 DNA reads TGTGCCAGCAGTGAAGCTCCAGCGAACACCGGGGAGCTGTTTTTT. Translation: CASSEAPANTGELFF.

The chain combines TRBV6-4 with TRBJ1-1; tentatively, D is TRBD1 (5 bases). V was pared by 5 bases and J by 1 base, with 8 bases between. The CDR3 is 13 residues long. The V gene's germline CDR1 is MRHNA and CDR2 SNTAGT. The CDR3 is CASSQQGNTEAFF. CDR3 in DNA: TGTGCCAGCAGTCAGCAGGGGAACACTGAAGCTTTCTTT.

This rearrangement joins TRBV6-1 to TRBJ1-5; D gene ambiguous. The CDR3 length is 16 residues. The germline V and J ends were trimmed by 0 bases and 0 bases, with 9 bases remaining between them. Germline V lookup: CDR1 MNHNS, CDR2 SASEGT. CDR3 DNA: TGTGCCAGCAGTGAAGCGCCCCCAGTTAGCAATCAGCCCCAGCATTTT. Residues: CASSEAPPVSNQPQHF.

V and J are TRBV25-1 and TRBJ2-3, with D possibly matching TRBD2 (5 bases). CDR1 is MGHDK and CDR2 is SYGVNS in the germline V gene. Between the trimmed V and J ends, which lost 2 bases and 3 bases, there was a span of 18 bases. The CDR3 extends over 17 amino acids. The CDR3 reads CASSEEGTVRRTDTQYF. The CDR3, as DNA: TGTGCCAGCAGTGAAGAGGGCACCGTTAGGAGAACAGATACGCAGTATTTT. Drawing the rest from reference TRBV25-1 and TRBJ2-3, the complete variable domain is EADIYQTPRYLVIGTGKKITLECSQTMGHDKMYWYQQDPGMELHLIHYSYGVNSTEKGDLSSESTVSRIRTEHFPLTLESARPSHTSQYLCASSEEGTVRRTDTQYFGPGTRLTVL.

V usage is TRBV7-9 and J usage is TRBJ2-1, with TRBD1 matching over 10 bases. V shed 6 bases, J shed 8 bases, and the junction held 13 bases outside the gene matches. This CDR3 has 16 amino acids. The germline V gene encodes CDR1 SEHNR and CDR2 FQNEAQ (reference sequence). CDR3 residues: CASSGHRDRGFYEQFF. CDR3 nucleotides: TGTGCCAGCAGTGGTCACCGGGACAGGGGATTTTATGAGCAGTTCTTC.

V is TRBV5-4 and J is TRBJ2-3; TRBD2 aligns across 10 bases. CDR1 and CDR2 (germline): SGHNT, YYREEE (reference sequence). Trimming removed 4 bases from V and 0 bases from J; junction bases left unmatched: 8. The CDR3 sequence is 17 residues long. The DNA of the CDR3 is TGTGCCAGCAGCGAGAACCGACTAGCGGGCAGCACAGATACGCAGTATTTT. Its protein product is CASSENRLAGSTDTQYF.

The chain uses TRBV14 and TRBJ2-1; D is possibly TRBD2 (7 bases). This CDR3 region has 15 residues. CDR1 and CDR2 from the germline V gene are SGHDN and FVKESK. Between the trimmed V and J ends, which lost 4 bases and 8 bases, there was a span of 18 bases. CDR3 region: CASSPEGGAWYEQFF. The CDR3 coding sequence is TGTGCCAGCAGCCCAGAGGGGGGGGCTTGGTATGAGCAGTTCTTC.

Note on this clone: At the DNA level, this CDR3 is encoded by other sequences in the same sample as well. V and J are TRBV27 and TRBJ2-7; possibly TRBD2 for D (5 bases). Germline loops: CDR1 MNHEY, CDR2 SMNVEV (reference sequence). This CDR3 region has 15 residues. The V and J ends lost 5 bases and 0 bases respectively, with 14 bases between them. The CDR3 DNA is TGTGCCAGCAGTCACTCTACGGGAATCTCCTACGAGCAGTACTTC. This sequence encodes CASSHSTGISYEQYF.